The 8 T cell receptor beta chains in this list originate from one sample, sequenced in a study of spatial heterogeneity in lung cancer. TCRdb recomputed calls from the 5' RACE reads with MiXCR, one row per CDR3 protein. The sample has more than 25,000 distinct CDR3 sequences, approximately 5.9% seen once. Time point specified: blood at routine non-recurrence follow-up after resection. This material consisted of PBMCs, taken at follow-up. These receptors were taken from a female donor with early-stage non-small cell lung cancer.

The chain combines TRBV5-1 with TRBJ2-6, with D perhaps being TRBD1 or TRBD2 (5 bases each). This CDR3 contains 18 residues. The germline gives CDR1 SGHRS, CDR2 YFSETQ. V gave up 4 bases and J gave up 0 bases, with 17 bases separating them. CDR3 amino acids: CASSEGRSPFSGANVLTF. CDR3 DNA: TGCGCCAGCAGCGAGGGACGGAGCCCCTTCTCTGGGGCCAACGTCCTGACTTTC.

This clonotype showed up many times. This chain connects TRBV7-2 to TRBJ2-5, with 10 bases lining up with TRBD2. Germline assignment: CDR1 SGHTA and CDR2 FQGNSA. With 1 base clipped from V and 5 bases from J, the junction kept 4 bases outside the gene matches. The CDR3 extends over 15 amino acids. This CDR3 reads CASSLVAGGHETQYF. CDR3 nucleotide sequence: TGTGCCAGCAGCTTAGTAGCGGGGGGCCACGAGACCCAGTACTTC.

There are many counts of this clonotype. The chain combines TRBV7-9 with TRBJ1-1; D remains unclear. The CDR3 has 12 residues. Trimming stripped 5 bases from V and 3 bases from J, with 7 bases between. In germline, CDR1 is SEHNR, CDR2 FQNEAQ (reference sequence). CDR3 in DNA: TGTGCCAGCAGCCTCGAATACACTGAAGCTTTCTTT. This gives the protein CASSLEYTEAFF.

This clonotype has at least ten counts. V usage is TRBV24-1 and J usage is TRBJ2-1; perhaps TRBD2 as D (5 bases). Trimming took off 0 bases at V and 7 bases at J, with 9 bases between the two ends. This CDR3 has 14 residues. Germline CDR1 KGHDR, CDR2 SFDVKD. Here the CDR3 DNA reads TGTGCCACCAGTGATTTGGAGGGATTAAATGAGCAGTTCTTC. This encodes CATSDLEGLNEQFF.

The chain combines TRBV28 with TRBJ2-7; 7 bases are shared with TRBD1. With 5 bases clipped from V and 1 base from J, the junction kept 5 bases outside the gene matches. Germline V gene data show CDR1 as MDHEN and CDR2 as SYDVKM. The CDR3 runs to 14 residues. The chain's CDR3 is CASSQQGWSYEQYF. The CDR3 DNA sequence: TGTGCCAGCAGTCAACAGGGGTGGTCCTACGAGCAGTACTTC.

This clonotype was counted ten times or more. The V gene is TRBV7-2, the J gene TRBJ2-5, with D perhaps TRBD1 (5 bases). The germline CDR1 and CDR2 sequences are SGHTA and FQGNSA. V lost 2 bases, J lost 0 bases, and 10 bases lay in between. This CDR3 comprises 15 residues. This CDR3 reads CASSLSPGYQETQYF. CDR3 sequence (DNA): TGTGCCAGCAGCTTATCCCCAGGGTACCAAGAGACCCAGTACTTC.

There are many counts of this clonotype. CDR3 sequence reads: CSASGSRTDTQYF. In DNA, the CDR3 is TGCAGTGCTAGCGGGTCCCGCACAGATACGCAGTATTTT. The chain combines TRBV20-1 with TRBJ2-3; unclear D gene. The V and J ends lost 3 bases and 1 base respectively, with 8 bases between them. The germline gives CDR1 DFQATT, CDR2 SNEGSKA (reference sequence). This CDR3 has 13 amino acids.

The CDR3 spells CASNGLAGGSSTQYF. The CDR3 nucleotides are TGCGCCAGCAACGGACTAGCGGGAGGGAGCAGTACGCAGTATTTT. The rearrangement uses TRBV5-1 and TRBJ2-3; 15 nucleotides match TRBD2. V lost 6 bases, J lost 8 bases, and 7 bases stayed unmatched. The CDR3 spans 15 residues. Germline assignment: CDR1 SGHRS and CDR2 YFSETQ.